Below are 8 T cell receptor beta chains sequenced from a single sample in a study of post-analysis software for immune sequencing data. Unique-molecular-identifier-tagged TCR beta cDNA libraries were used. TCRdb independently ran MiXCR on the PCR reads; one entry per CDR3 protein. The table lists roughly 800,000 distinct CDR3 sequences, around 45% of them singletons. Study-level results: With TRBV5-6, TRBV5-1 and TRBV20-1 included, about five TRBV segments were more frequent in patients than in controls.

No cognate antigen is known for these TCRs. The material sequenced was blood. These receptors all stem from a girl aged 10 to 17 with multiple sclerosis.

The chain links TRBV6-2 or TRBV6-3 to TRBJ2-3; 11 nucleotides align to TRBD1. Germline V gene lookup returns CDR1 MNHEY and CDR2 SVGEGT. The CDR3 is 19 amino acids. The junction had 15 bases not matched to a gene; V was cut back by 6 bases and J by 1 base. The CDR3 DNA follows: TGTGCCAGCAGGCCGCCCCCACAAAAGGACAGGGGGCGCACAGATACGCAGTATTTT. Its protein is CASRPPPQKDRGRTDTQYF.

This clonotype turned up a few times. The gene calls are TRBV29-1 and TRBJ2-1, with 9 nucleotides matching TRBD2. The J segment lost 5 bases and the V segment lost 7 bases, leaving 9 bases of the junction unmatched. This CDR3 comprises 14 residues. CDR1 and CDR2 (germline): SQVTM, ANQGSEA. The CDR3 sequence: CSALRAGGNNEQFF. The CDR3 bases are TGCAGCGCCCTCAGAGCGGGAGGAAACAATGAGCAGTTCTTC.

CDR3 nucleotides: TGCAGTGCTCGGAGGTCCTCAACTAATGAAAAACTGTTTTTT. It yields the protein CSARRSSTNEKLFF. The rearrangement links TRBV20-1 to TRBJ1-4; no clear D. The V and J ends lost 5 bases and 0 bases respectively, with 10 bases between them. CDR3 length equals 14 residues. The V gene's germline CDR1 is DFQATT and CDR2 SNEGSKA (reference sequence).

The chain employs TRBV20-1 and TRBJ2-5; the D gene is possibly TRBD1 (5 bases). CDR1 and CDR2 (germline): DFQATT, SNEGSKA (reference sequence). This CDR3 comprises 13 residues. V was trimmed by 3 bases and J by 0 bases, leaving 8 bases between them. The CDR3, as DNA: TGCAGTGCTAGGAGACAGCACCAAGAGACCCAGTACTTC. It yields the protein CSARRQHQETQYF.

The chain links TRBV7-3 to TRBJ1-4; D perhaps matches TRBD1 (5 bases). V was shortened by 4 bases and J by 5 bases, with 17 bases between the two germline ends. From germline, CDR1 is SGHTA and CDR2 FQGTGA. The CDR3 has 16 amino acids. The CDR3 region is CASSSSRGEGNEKLFF. As DNA, the CDR3 is TGTGCCAGCAGCTCTAGCCGGGGCGAGGGGAATGAAAAACTGTTTTTT. Filled out from reference TRBV7-3 and TRBJ1-4, the complete variable domain reads GAGVSQTPSNKVTEKGKYVELRCDPISGHTALYWYRQSLGQGPEFLIYFQGTGAADDSGLPNDRFFAVRPEGSVSTLKIQRTERGDSAVYLCASSSSRGEGNEKLFFGSGTQLSVL.

The gene calls are TRBV20-1 and TRBJ2-7, with 9 bases aligning to TRBD2. The CDR3 extends over 14 amino acids. The germline V gene encodes CDR1 DFQATT and CDR2 SNEGSKA (reference sequence). V was clipped by 3 bases and J by 4 bases; unmatched bases: 7. CDR3 sequence: CSARALAGKYEQYF. The CDR3 DNA reads TGCAGTGCTAGGGCTCTAGCGGGAAAGTACGAGCAGTACTTC.

The rearrangement joins TRBV4-1 to TRBJ2-7; TRBD2 aligns across 10 bases. Trimming removed 0 bases from V and 7 bases from J; junction bases left unmatched: 9. The CDR3 spans 16 residues. Germline CDR1 and CDR2: MGHRA and YSYEKL. The CDR3 bases are TGCGCCAGCAGCCAAGATGAAACTAGCGGGACTAGGGAGCAGTACTTC. It translates to CASSQDETSGTREQYF.

The chain couples TRBV5-1 to TRBJ2-7; 8 nucleotides agree with TRBD1. This CDR3 comprises 16 residues. Trimming at V came to 6 bases and at J to 0 bases, leaving 11 bases not matched to a gene. Looked up from germline, CDR1 is SGHRS and CDR2 is YFSETQ. Here the CDR3 DNA reads TGCGCCAGCAATACGGGACAGGTTAAATACTCCTACGAGCAGTACTTC. Its protein is CASNTGQVKYSYEQYF.